These 21 T cell receptor beta chains were sequenced from one sample in a study of cytomegalovirus exposure and HLA in healthy donors. PCR amplification relied on 60 Vbeta primers (plus 13 Jbeta primers). Measured with immunoSEQ multiplex PCR; TCRdb has only the in-frame clones, and not every one. Of some 120,000 clones detected, roughly 83% appear once; the ten largest clones hold about 2.7%. Sequencing was performed on PBMCs. These receptors were obtained from a woman aged 18 to 35 in good health and CMV-seropositive.

The rearrangement uses TRBV9 and TRBJ2-2; D is perhaps TRBD2 (5 bases). The CDR3 spans 14 residues. Trimming took off 0 bases at V and 4 bases at J, with 7 bases between the two ends. CDR1 and CDR2 (germline): SGDLS, YYNGEE. The CDR3: CASSVDGVTGELFF. DNA of the CDR3: TGTGCCAGCAGCGTAGACGGGGTCACCGGGGAGCTGTTTTTT.

The chain has TRBV5-1 and TRBJ2-7; tentative D call: TRBD1 (6 bases). The germline V and J ends were trimmed by 0 bases and 5 bases, with 12 bases remaining between them. The germline V gene encodes CDR1 SGHRS and CDR2 YFSETQ. The CDR3 has 14 residues. The CDR3 spells CASSLGQGSHEQYF. CDR3 in DNA: TGCGCCAGCAGCTTGGGGCAGGGGTCCCACGAGCAGTACTTC. Combining the CDR3 with reference TRBV5-1 and TRBJ2-7 gives the whole variable domain KAGVTQTPRYLIKTRGQQVTLSCSPISGHRSVSWYQQTPGQGLQFLFEYFSETQRNKGNFPGRFSGRQFSNSRSEMNVSTLELGDSALYLCASSLGQGSHEQYFGPGTRLTVT.

The rearrangement links TRBV7-3 to TRBJ2-5, with 8 bases that match TRBD1. The junction had 8 bases not matched to a gene; V was cut back by 6 bases and J by 2 bases. This CDR3 region has 15 residues. The germline gives CDR1 SGHTA, CDR2 FQGTGA. The CDR3 sequence is CASSFLGTGQETQYF. DNA of the CDR3: TGTGCCAGCAGTTTTCTCGGGACAGGACAAGAGACCCAGTACTTC.

There are a few counts of this clone. The rearrangement links TRBV4-1 to TRBJ1-1; D is unresolved. V was pared by 5 bases and J by 0 bases, with 7 bases between. CDR1 is MGHRA, CDR2 YSYEKL, per germline. The CDR3 loop spans 13 amino acids. The CDR3 protein is CASSSVLNTEAFF. The CDR3 coding sequence is TGCGCCAGCAGCTCTGTTCTGAACACTGAAGCTTTCTTT.

The chain is built from TRBV5-1 and TRBJ1-2, with 7 bases matching TRBD1. This CDR3 is built from 13 residues. Germline values: CDR1 SGHRS, CDR2 YFSETQ. The V segment lost 4 bases and the J segment 4 bases; nucleotides outside the gene matches: 4. CDR3 in amino acids: CASSPGQSYGYTF. In DNA, the CDR3 is TGCGCCAGCAGCCCGGGACAGTCCTATGGCTACACCTTC.

This chain joins TRBV4-1 and TRBJ2-5; D possibly corresponds to TRBD1 (6 bases). V was trimmed by 1 base and J by 5 bases, leaving 11 bases between them. The CDR3 runs 14 residues. CDR1 and CDR2 (germline): MGHRA, YSYEKL. The CDR3 DNA follows: TGCGCCAGCAGCCAAGCAGGGGCTTGGGAGACCCAGTACTTC. Its translation is CASSQAGAWETQYF.

V gene TRBV5-1 combines with J gene TRBJ2-4, with D unclear. In germline, CDR1 is SGHRS, CDR2 YFSETQ. This CDR3 has 14 amino acids. Trimming stripped 0 bases from V and 0 bases from J, with 4 bases between. CDR3 amino acids: CASSLGLAKNIQYF. CDR3 in DNA: TGCGCCAGCAGCTTGGGACTAGCCAAAAACATTCAGTACTTC.

The chain employs TRBV7-8 and TRBJ2-7, with 10 bases fitting TRBD2. The length of the CDR3 is 16 residues. J gave up 1 base and V 5 bases, and 8 bases lay outside the gene matches. CDR1 and CDR2 (germline): SGHVS, FQNEAQ. CDR3 sequence reads: CASSAGLADRSYEQYF. The DNA of the CDR3 is TGTGCCAGCAGCGCCGGACTAGCGGATAGATCCTACGAGCAGTACTTC.

The chain employs TRBV28 and TRBJ2-7, with TRBD2 as a possible D gene (6 bases). Trimming removed 8 bases from V and 3 bases from J, with 11 bases in between. CDR3 length equals 12 residues. The germline V gene encodes CDR1 MDHEN and CDR2 SYDVKM. The DNA of the CDR3 is TGTGCCAGCCGGGACTTAGTCTACGAGCAGTACTTC. It specifies CASRDLVYEQYF.

The V and J genes are TRBV30 and TRBJ1-1; D gene uncertain. The CDR3 runs to 11 residues. Trimming stripped 0 bases from V and 7 bases from J, with 6 bases between. Germline V gene data show CDR1 as GTSNPN and CDR2 as SVGIG (reference sequence). The CDR3 nucleotides are TGTGCCTGGAGTGTACAAGATGAAGCTTTCTTT. It encodes CAWSVQDEAFF.

The gene calls are TRBV5-1 and TRBJ2-3; 7 nucleotides align to TRBD1. Germline values: CDR1 SGHRS, CDR2 YFSETQ. CDR3 length equals 14 residues. With 0 bases clipped from V and 5 bases from J, the junction kept 3 bases outside the gene matches. This chain's CDR3 is CASSLVQGRDTQYF. CDR3 coding DNA: TGCGCCAGCAGCTTGGTACAGGGGCGAGATACGCAGTATTTT.

This sequence joins TRBV9 and TRBJ2-3, with 8 bases fitting TRBD1. The CDR3 is 15 amino acids. CDR1 and CDR2 from the germline V gene are SGDLS and YYNGEE. V lost 3 bases, J lost 2 bases, and 5 bases stayed unmatched. The CDR3 is CASSDDRGPTDTQYF. CDR3 nucleotide sequence: TGTGCCAGCAGCGACGACAGGGGCCCCACAGATACGCAGTATTTT. The complete variable domain, with remaining parts taken from reference TRBV9 and TRBJ2-3, reads DSGVTQTPKHLITATGQRVTLRCSPRSGDLSVYWYQQSLDQGLQFLIQYYNGEERAKGNILERFSAQQFPDLHSELNLSSLELGDSALYFCASSDDRGPTDTQYFGPGTRLTVL.

The rearrangement links TRBV10-3 to TRBJ1-5; no reliable D call. V lost 0 bases and J 7 bases, leaving 7 bases between the germline ends. CDR3 length: 13 amino acids. In germline, CDR1 is ENHRY, CDR2 SYGVKD. DNA for the CDR3: TGTGCCATCAGTGAGTCAACGGGGCAGCCCCAGCATTTT. Its protein is CAISESTGQPQHF.

This chain joins TRBV19 and TRBJ1-2, with D possibly being TRBD1 (6 bases). V shed 5 bases and J shed 2 bases, with 15 bases lying between them. Germline V CDR1 and CDR2: LNHDA, SQIVND (reference sequence). The CDR3 runs to 15 residues. For the CDR3, the DNA is TGTGCCAGTAGTGGGACCGGGACATGGAACTATGGCTACACCTTC. As protein: CASSGTGTWNYGYTF. Combining the CDR3 with reference TRBV19 and TRBJ1-2 gives the whole variable domain DGGITQSPKYLFRKEGQNVTLSCEQNLNHDAMYWYRQDPGQGLRLIYYSQIVNDFQKGDIAEGYSVSREKKESFPLTVTSAQKNPTAFYLCASSGTGTWNYGYTFGSGTRLTVV.

The rearrangement uses TRBV4-2 and TRBJ2-7; 13 nucleotides match TRBD2. There are 16 residues in the CDR3. Germline V CDR1 and CDR2: LGHNA, YNFKEQ. V lost 0 bases and J lost 5; bases outside the gene matches: 4. CDR3 sequence reads: CASSQDTSGRVNEQYF. Written as DNA, the CDR3 is TGTGCCAGCAGCCAAGATACTAGCGGGAGGGTAAACGAGCAGTACTTC.

The rearrangement joins TRBV25-1 to TRBJ2-2; no reliable D call. Trimming shortened V by 4 bases and J by 7 bases, and 13 bases separated the two germline ends. The CDR3 covers 14 residues. Germline CDR1 is MGHDK and CDR2 is SYGVNS. This CDR3 is CASSALSFLGELFF. CDR3 DNA sequence: TGTGCCAGCAGTGCCCTGTCTTTCCTCGGGGAGCTGTTTTTT.

CDR3 nucleotide sequence: TGTGCCTGGAGTGGGGGCGACGGCACTGAAGCTTTCTTT. This encodes CAWSGGDGTEAFF. The V call is TRBV30, the J call TRBJ1-1; TRBD1 is a possible D gene (5 bases). This CDR3 has 13 amino acids. Germline V gene lookup returns CDR1 GTSNPN and CDR2 SVGIG (reference sequence). Trimming cost V 1 base and J 4 bases, with 10 bases left between them.

This clone was recorded a few times. The chain links TRBV5-1 to TRBJ2-1, with D maybe TRBD2 (6 bases). The V gene lost 6 bases and the J gene lost 2 bases, with 18 bases spanning the gap. CDR1 is SGHRS and CDR2 is YFSETQ in the germline V gene. The CDR3 loop spans 16 amino acids. The CDR3 nucleotides read TGCGCCAGCATCCCTGATTGGAGGGTCACCTACAATGAGCAGTTCTTC. The encoded protein is CASIPDWRVTYNEQFF.

V usage is TRBV28 and J usage is TRBJ2-4; 9 nucleotides match TRBD1. V dropped 4 bases and J dropped 6; count of bases not matched to a gene: 1. This CDR3 has 13 residues. Germline CDR1 is MDHEN and CDR2 is SYDVKM. CDR3 region: CASSWGQGNIQYF. Here the CDR3 DNA reads TGTGCCAGCAGTTGGGGACAGGGAAACATTCAGTACTTC.

This clone turned up a few times. This chain joins TRBV10-3 and TRBJ1-1; D is possibly TRBD1 (5 bases). CDR1 is ENHRY, CDR2 SYGVKD, per germline. V lost 6 bases and J 4 bases, leaving 9 bases between the germline ends. The CDR3 totals 12 residues. The CDR3 DNA reads as TGTGCCATCAGGGGGGGGGTCACTGAAGCTTTCTTT. Encoded protein: CAIRGGVTEAFF.

V and J are TRBV2 and TRBJ2-7, with D maybe TRBD2 (7 bases). Germline V gene sequence: CDR1 SNHLY, CDR2 FYNNEI. V was clipped by 10 bases and J by 6 bases, with 19 bases between them. This CDR3 is 13 amino acids long. The CDR3 DNA sequence: TGTGCCAACGAGCGGGGACACCGCGGCGAGCAGTACTTC. Protein product: CANERGHRGEQYF.